A single sample is the source of the 30 T cell receptor beta chains below, sequenced in a study of blood T cell repertoires in COVID-19. Measured with immunoSEQ multiplex PCR; TCRdb has only the in-frame clones, and not every one. The sample has approximately 89,000 clones, about 84% seen once. Sequenced: peripheral blood. The receptors were sampled from a woman in her 70s with acute or convalescent COVID-19.

This chain uses TRBV27 with TRBJ2-7; 8 bases line up with TRBD2. The CDR3 extends over 14 amino acids. The junction had 6 bases not matched to a gene; V was cut back by 6 bases and J by 2 bases. From germline, CDR1 is MNHEY and CDR2 SMNVEV (reference sequence). The CDR3 here is CASRTGGATYEQYV. DNA of the CDR3: TGTGCCAGCAGGACCGGGGGGGCCACCTACGAGCAGTACGTC.

The chain recombines TRBV9 with TRBJ2-1; D is possibly TRBD2 (6 bases). CDR3 length: 15 residues. Trimming stripped 5 bases from V and 5 bases from J, with 17 bases between. The germline V gene has CDR1 SGDLS and CDR2 YYNGEE. CDR3 DNA: TGTGCCAGCAGGCCCGGGACTGACTCAAACAATGAGCAGTTCTTC. Its protein is CASRPGTDSNNEQFF.

This clone was detected only once. The V call is TRBV4-3, the J call TRBJ1-1; D possibly corresponds to TRBD1 (5 bases). The CDR3 loop spans 16 amino acids. CDR1 and CDR2 from the germline V gene are LGHNA and YSLEER. V was shortened by 4 bases and J by 0 bases, with 15 bases between the two germline ends. DNA for the CDR3: TGCGCCAGCAGCCTACACTTAGGGGCGGTGAACACTGAAGCTTTCTTT. Translating it yields CASSLHLGAVNTEAFF.

The gene calls are TRBV5-1 and TRBJ2-1; perhaps TRBD2 as D (6 bases). CDR1 is SGHRS, CDR2 YFSETQ, per germline. This CDR3 is built from 15 residues. Trimming removed 4 bases at V and 10 bases at J, with 21 bases between. CDR3 nucleotide sequence: TGCGCCAGCAGCGCCCGACTAGGCACCACGCGGGAGCAGTTCTTC. This gives the protein CASSARLGTTREQFF.

The chain has TRBV9 and TRBJ2-3; TRBD1 aligns across 7 bases. Germline values: CDR1 SGDLS, CDR2 YYNGEE. The V segment lost 4 bases and the J segment 2 bases; nucleotides outside the gene matches: 7. CDR3 length: 15 residues. As DNA, the CDR3 is TGTGCCAGCAGCCCCTGGGACAGAAACACAGATACGCAGTATTTT. Translation: CASSPWDRNTDTQYF.

The chain uses TRBV5-6 and TRBJ2-2; TRBD2 matches 7 bases. The CDR3 contains 14 residues. The V gene end was trimmed by 1 base and the J gene end by 7 bases; junction bases not matched to a gene: 4. CDR1 and CDR2 from the germline V gene are SGHDT and YYEEEE. The CDR3 reads CASSLTGGIGELFF. The CDR3 DNA follows: TGTGCCAGCAGCTTGACGGGAGGTATCGGGGAGCTGTTTTTT.

This sequence joins TRBV19 and TRBJ1-5; 7 nucleotides align to TRBD1. Germline CDR1 is LNHDA and CDR2 is SQIVND (reference sequence). J gave up 6 bases and V 4 bases, and 3 bases lay outside the gene matches. This CDR3 region has 13 residues. The CDR3 here is CASSRTGSQPQHF. CDR3 nucleotide sequence: TGTGCCAGTAGTAGGACAGGCAGTCAGCCCCAGCATTTT.

The chain recombines TRBV3-1 (or the pseudogene TRBV3-2) with TRBJ1-2, with D maybe TRBD1 (6 bases). Germline CDR1 and CDR2: LGHDT and YNNKEL (reference sequence). V was trimmed by 0 bases and J by 8 bases, leaving 13 bases between them. The CDR3 totals 14 residues. CDR3 loop: CASSQDSTGGGYTF. The CDR3 DNA reads TGTGCCAGCAGCCAAGACTCGACAGGAGGAGGCTACACCTTC.

The chain uses TRBV28 and TRBJ2-7, with D unclear. The CDR3 spans 14 residues. Germline CDR1 reads MDHEN; CDR2 reads SYDVKM. The germline V and J ends were trimmed by 4 bases and 0 bases, with 10 bases remaining between them. The CDR3 nucleotides read TGTGCCAGCAGTTCTCCGACTGCCTCCTACGAGCAGTACGTC. Translated, it gives CASSSPTASYEQYV.

This chain connects TRBV27 to TRBJ1-1; 7 bases are a match to TRBD1. J was trimmed by 8 bases and V by 4 bases; bases with no gene match: 13. From germline, CDR1 is MNHEY and CDR2 SMNVEV (reference sequence). This CDR3 comprises 15 residues. The CDR3 DNA reads as TGTGCCAGCAGTTCCACAGGGGCCAAAGGACGCGAAGCTTTCTTT. Translated: CASSSTGAKGREAFF.

V and J are TRBV2 and TRBJ2-7; 12 bases line up with TRBD1. From germline, CDR1 is SNHLY and CDR2 FYNNEI. Germline trimming cut 3 bases from V and 2 bases from J; bases unmatched to any gene: 5. The CDR3 covers 16 residues. Here the CDR3 reads CASSEPGQGAAYEQYV. CDR3 nucleotide sequence: TGTGCCAGCAGTGAGCCGGGACAGGGGGCGGCCTACGAGCAGTACGTC.

The chain is built from TRBV6-4 and TRBJ2-1; 7 bases are shared with TRBD2. Per the germline V gene, CDR1 is MRHNA and CDR2 is SNTAGT. The V gene end was trimmed by 6 bases and the J gene end by 0 bases; junction bases not matched to a gene: 5. The CDR3 contains 15 residues. The CDR3: CASSAGTTSYNEQFF. CDR3 nucleotides: TGTGCCAGCAGCGCCGGGACTACCTCCTACAATGAGCAGTTCTTC.

The chain joins TRBV19 to TRBJ1-2, with D tentatively TRBD1 (5 bases). CDR3 length: 15 residues. Trimming shortened V by 1 base and J by 4 bases, and 13 bases separated the two germline ends. Germline CDR1 and CDR2: LNHDA and SQIVND (reference sequence). This CDR3 reads CASSIGGRDTYGYTF. The DNA of the CDR3 is TGTGCCAGTAGTATAGGTGGCAGGGATACCTATGGCTACACCTTC.

J is TRBJ2-1 and V is TRBV24-1, with TRBD2 matching 8 bases. CDR3 length: 16 amino acids. Trimming at V came to 5 bases and at J to 8 bases, leaving 13 bases not matched to a gene. In germline, CDR1 is KGHDR, CDR2 SFDVKD. Here the CDR3 DNA reads TGTGCCACCAGTGCCCTAGGGGCGGGAGGAAGGGATGAGCAGTTCTTC. Translating gives CATSALGAGGRDEQFF.

The V gene is TRBV28, the J gene TRBJ1-2; D is possibly TRBD1 (6 bases). This CDR3 spans 15 amino acids. The ends were cut back, 2 bases at V and 6 bases at J, with 16 bases in the middle. Germline assignment: CDR1 MDHEN and CDR2 SYDVKM. In nucleotides, the CDR3 is TGTGCCAGCAGTTTAGCCCGTCAGGGGAGCCATGGCTACACCTTC. Translating gives CASSLARQGSHGYTF.

This chain connects TRBV19 to TRBJ2-1; TRBD1 agrees at 8 bases. Germline loops: CDR1 LNHDA, CDR2 SQIVND (reference sequence). The V and J ends lost 7 bases and 4 bases, in that order; junction bases with no gene match: 9. The CDR3 is 15 amino acids. Written as DNA, the CDR3 is TGTGCCAGTACCCCCGGACAGGGACGGTACAATGAGCAGTTCTTC. Its protein product is CASTPGQGRYNEQFF.

The chain has TRBV10-3 and TRBJ2-2; 10 nucleotides agree with TRBD2. The CDR3 runs 19 residues. V lost 3 bases to trimming and J lost 1 base; unmatched junction nucleotides: 11. CDR1 ENHRY and CDR2 SYGVKD come from the germline V gene. The CDR3 sequence is CAISDRGSGRPGNTGELFF. CDR3 in DNA: TGTGCCATCAGTGACCGAGGTAGCGGGAGGCCAGGGAACACCGGGGAGCTGTTTTTT.

The chain has TRBV30 and TRBJ2-5, with D unresolved. Per the germline V gene, CDR1 is GTSNPN and CDR2 is SVGIG (reference sequence). V was clipped by 2 bases and J by 1 base, with 8 bases between them. This CDR3 spans 13 amino acids. CDR3 DNA: TGTGCCTGGAGTACACTATTCCAAGAGACCCAGTACTTC. Translated: CAWSTLFQETQYF.

The chain combines TRBV5-1 with TRBJ1-4; 7 bases are a match to TRBD1. V was clipped by 1 base and J by 5 bases; unmatched bases: 8. The CDR3 covers 16 residues. From germline, CDR1 is SGHRS and CDR2 YFSETQ. The CDR3 protein is CASSLLATGSNEKLFF. CDR3 nucleotide sequence: TGCGCCAGCAGCTTGTTAGCGACAGGGTCGAATGAAAAACTGTTTTTT.

The CDR3 region is CASSYSEGHGDGYTF. The CDR3 DNA reads as TGTGCCAGCAGTTACTCAGAGGGACACGGGGATGGCTACACCTTC. V gene TRBV6-5 combines with J gene TRBJ1-2; D is perhaps TRBD1 (6 bases). Germline-derived CDR1 and CDR2 are MNHEY and SVGAGI. Between the trimmed V and J ends, which lost 0 bases and 6 bases, there was a span of 14 bases. The CDR3 is 15 amino acids.

This chain joins TRBV3-1 (or the pseudogene TRBV3-2) and TRBJ1-2, with 7 nucleotides matching TRBD1. V lost 2 bases and J lost 7; bases outside the gene matches: 7. The CDR3 has 14 residues. Germline loops: CDR1 LGHDT, CDR2 YNNKEL (reference sequence). CDR3 in DNA: TGTGCCAGCAGCCAAAGCGACAGGGAGTTTGGCTACACCTTC. This translates into CASSQSDREFGYTF.

The rearrangement joins TRBV6-2 or TRBV6-3 to TRBJ1-6, with D unclear. The length of the CDR3 is 14 residues. Looked up from germline, CDR1 is MNHEY and CDR2 is SVGEGT. V was cut by 3 bases and J by 5 bases, with 8 bases left in between. CDR3 DNA sequence: TGTGCCAGCAGTTATCGGGGAAATAATTCACCCCTCCACTTT. It encodes CASSYRGNNSPLHF.

The V call is TRBV19, the J call TRBJ1-5, with 8 bases aligning to TRBD1. The CDR3 is 14 amino acids. Per germline, CDR1 LNHDA and CDR2 SQIVND (reference sequence). V shed 9 bases and J 2 bases; nucleotides not matched to a gene: 6. CDR3 nucleotide sequence: TGTGCCAGCTTGGACAGGGCGGGCAATCAGCCCCAGCATTTT. This translates into CASLDRAGNQPQHF.

This clone was seen only once. V usage is TRBV5-8 and J usage is TRBJ1-1, with no clear D. V was pared by 3 bases and J by 1 base, with 19 bases between. Germline V gives CDR1 SGHTS, CDR2 YDEGEE. This CDR3 region has 17 residues. The CDR3 region is CASSYDSGSRWNTEAFF. The CDR3 coding sequence is TGTGCCAGCAGCTACGACTCTGGTTCGCGGTGGAACACTGAAGCTTTCTTT.

This clone has just one count. V is TRBV21-1 and J is TRBJ2-1; no check of the table's D call, TRBD2, against the DNA was made. TRBV21-1 is flagged as a pseudogene. This CDR3 is built from 11 residues. The CDR3 sequence is CASSKALEQFF. The CDR3 region has the DNA TGTGCCAGCAGCAAAGCCCTTGAGCAGTTCTTC.

The chain has TRBV3-1 (or the pseudogene TRBV3-2) and TRBJ1-3; 8 bases are shared with TRBD1. The length of the CDR3 is 17 residues. CDR1 and CDR2 (germline): LGHDT, YNNKEL (reference sequence). J was trimmed by 9 bases and V by 7 bases; bases with no gene match: 20. CDR3 sequence (DNA): TGTGCCAGCACCACCTTCACCGGGGGACAGGTACTTCCCACCATATATTTT. This gives the protein CASTTFTGGQVLPTIYF.

The rearrangement joins TRBV7-6 to TRBJ1-2, with unresolved D. In germline, CDR1 is SGHVS, CDR2 FNYEAQ. V gave up 1 base and J gave up 4 bases, with 4 bases separating them. The CDR3 spans 12 residues. CDR3 amino acids: CASSLDSYGYTF. Here the CDR3 DNA reads TGTGCCAGCAGCTTAGACAGCTATGGCTACACCTTC.

The chain uses TRBV11-1 and TRBJ1-1; D might be TRBD1 (5 bases). The germline CDR1 and CDR2 sequences are SGHAT and FQDESV (reference sequence). The CDR3 sequence is 12 residues long. Trimming took off 6 bases at V and 3 bases at J, with 8 bases between the two ends. In DNA, the CDR3 is TGTGCCAGCAGTATAGGGGACACTGAAGCTTTCTTT. Amino acids: CASSIGDTEAFF. Supplemented by reference TRBV11-1 and TRBJ1-1, the full variable domain reads EAEVAQSPRYKITEKSQAVAFWCDPISGHATLYWYRQILGQGPELLVQFQDESVVDDSQLPKDRFSAERLKGVDSTLKIQPAELGDSAMYLCASSIGDTEAFFGQGTRLTVV.

The chain uses TRBV6-5 and TRBJ1-3, with D unresolved. Looked up from germline, CDR1 is MNHEY and CDR2 is SVGAGI. The CDR3 is 12 residues long. V was pared by 8 bases and J by 0 bases, with 5 bases between. The CDR3 loop is CASHSSGNTIYF. For the CDR3, the DNA is TGTGCCAGCCATAGCTCTGGAAACACCATATATTTT.

This chain links TRBV6-2 or TRBV6-3 with TRBJ2-7, with a possible D match to TRBD1 (6 bases). From germline, CDR1 is MNHEY and CDR2 SVGEGT. V was shortened by 3 bases and J by 3 bases, with 9 bases between the two germline ends. The CDR3 totals 13 residues. DNA of the CDR3: TGTGCCAGCAGTTATCGGGACAACTACGAGCAGTACGTC. The encoded protein is CASSYRDNYEQYV.